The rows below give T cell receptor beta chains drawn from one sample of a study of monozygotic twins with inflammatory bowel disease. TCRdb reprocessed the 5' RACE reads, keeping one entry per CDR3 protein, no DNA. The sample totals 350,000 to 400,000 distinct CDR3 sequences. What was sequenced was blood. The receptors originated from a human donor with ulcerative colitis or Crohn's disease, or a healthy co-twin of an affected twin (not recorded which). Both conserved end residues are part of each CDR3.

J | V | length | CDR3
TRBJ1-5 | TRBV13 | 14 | CASSLTGMGQPQHF
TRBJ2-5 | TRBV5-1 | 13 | CASSSQGSETQYF
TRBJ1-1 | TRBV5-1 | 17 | CASSPASGQSMNTEAFF
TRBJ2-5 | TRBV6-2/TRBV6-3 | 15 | CASSYAGTSKETQYF
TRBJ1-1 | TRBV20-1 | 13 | CSASASVGTEAFF
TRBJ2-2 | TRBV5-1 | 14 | CASNPAGNTGELFF
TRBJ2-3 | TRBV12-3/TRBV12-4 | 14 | CASAGQGSTNTQYF
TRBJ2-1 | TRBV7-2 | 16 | CASSRPSTGRYNEQFF
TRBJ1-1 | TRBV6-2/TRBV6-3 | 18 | CASSLPGDFWVRGTEAFF
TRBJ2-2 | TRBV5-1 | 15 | CASSFGTFDTGELFF
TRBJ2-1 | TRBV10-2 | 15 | CASRPRQGIYNEQFF
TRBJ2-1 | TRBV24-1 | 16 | CATSGNNPANYNEQFF
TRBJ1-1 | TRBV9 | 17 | CASSLRSWAAPNTEAFF
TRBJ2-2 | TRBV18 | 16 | CASSPSAPRRTGELFF
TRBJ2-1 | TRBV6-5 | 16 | CASSFDSTRWSTEQFF
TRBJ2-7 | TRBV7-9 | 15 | CASSLVKVPTDEQYF
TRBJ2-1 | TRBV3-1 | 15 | CASSRVAGSVNEQFF
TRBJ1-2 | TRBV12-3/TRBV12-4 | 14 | CASSLRGQDYGYTF
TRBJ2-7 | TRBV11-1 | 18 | CASSGWTGATSSSYEQYF
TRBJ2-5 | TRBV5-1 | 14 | CASSFFGGQETQYF
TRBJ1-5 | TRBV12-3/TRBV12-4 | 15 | CASSLRRGLNQPQHF
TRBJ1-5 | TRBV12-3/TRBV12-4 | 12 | CASSPPYQPQHF
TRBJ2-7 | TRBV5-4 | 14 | CASSFGQSTYEQYF
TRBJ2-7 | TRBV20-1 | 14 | CSASSTVMVYEQYF
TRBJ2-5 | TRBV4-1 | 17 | CASSHRGTSGGQETQYF
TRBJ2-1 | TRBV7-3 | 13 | CASSSSRGNEQFF
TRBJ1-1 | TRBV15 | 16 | CATSRPKDRGRTEAFF
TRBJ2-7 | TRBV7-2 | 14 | CASSLGGSGYEQYF
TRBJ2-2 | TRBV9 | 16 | CASSTRGGGEAGELFF
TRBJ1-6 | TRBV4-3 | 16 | CASSQGLGGSNSPLHF
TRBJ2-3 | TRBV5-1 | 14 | CASNRGGSTDTQYF
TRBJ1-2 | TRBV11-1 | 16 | CASRGEQGPDNYGYTF
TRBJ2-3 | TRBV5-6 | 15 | CASSWAMMSTDTQYF
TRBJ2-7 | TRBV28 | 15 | CASRDIDRQAHEQYF
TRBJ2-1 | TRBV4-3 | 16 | CASSQVGASRDNEQFF
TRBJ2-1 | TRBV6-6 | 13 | CASSTRDYNEQFF
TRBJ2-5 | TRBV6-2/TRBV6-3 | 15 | CASTPRAYRQETQYF
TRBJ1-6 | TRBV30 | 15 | CAWSVRRGTYSPLHF
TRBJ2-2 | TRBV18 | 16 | CASSPRAGAGRGELFF
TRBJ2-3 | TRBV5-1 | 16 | CASSPWVGSSTDTQYF
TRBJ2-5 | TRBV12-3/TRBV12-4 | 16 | CASSPLSSGDQETQYF
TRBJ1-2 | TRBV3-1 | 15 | CASSLPGTGYDGYTF
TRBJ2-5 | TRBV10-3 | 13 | CAINRDNQETQYF
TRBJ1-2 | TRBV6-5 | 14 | CASSLRQSRYGYTF
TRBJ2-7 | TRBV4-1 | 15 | CASSLRGLVPYEQYF
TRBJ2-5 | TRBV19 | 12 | CASSTDQAGQYF
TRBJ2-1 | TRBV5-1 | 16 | CASSLHLTGTYNEQFF
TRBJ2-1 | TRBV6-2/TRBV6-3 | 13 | CASSLSPGGEQFF
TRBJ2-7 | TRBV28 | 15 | CASSPIFGFSYEQYF
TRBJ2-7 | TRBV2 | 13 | CASSVTVGYEQYF
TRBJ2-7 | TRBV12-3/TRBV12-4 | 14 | CASPGNGDSYEQYF
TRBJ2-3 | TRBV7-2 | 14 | CASSSGTSGGTQYF
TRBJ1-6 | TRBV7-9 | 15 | CASSSPGSQASPLHF
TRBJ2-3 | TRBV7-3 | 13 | CASSLLNYGTQYF
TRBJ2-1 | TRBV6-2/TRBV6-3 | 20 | CASSYIKTSGGQQTYNEQFF